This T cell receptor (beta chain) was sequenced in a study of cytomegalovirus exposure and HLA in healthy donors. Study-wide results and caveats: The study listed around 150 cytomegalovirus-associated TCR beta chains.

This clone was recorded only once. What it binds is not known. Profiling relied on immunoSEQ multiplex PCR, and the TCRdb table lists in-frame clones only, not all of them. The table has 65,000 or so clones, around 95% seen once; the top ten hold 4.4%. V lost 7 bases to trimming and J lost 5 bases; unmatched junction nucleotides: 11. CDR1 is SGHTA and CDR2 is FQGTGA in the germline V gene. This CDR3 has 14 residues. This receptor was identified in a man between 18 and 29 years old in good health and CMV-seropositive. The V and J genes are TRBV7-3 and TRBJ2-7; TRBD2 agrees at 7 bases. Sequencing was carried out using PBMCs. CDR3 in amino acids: CASIAAGERHEQYF. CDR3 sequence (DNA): TGTGCCAGCATCGCCGCGGGGGAGAGGCACGAGCAGTACTTC.